Shown below are 13 T cell receptor beta chains from a single sample sequenced in a study of PD-L1 blockade in urothelial cancer. The method was immunoSEQ multiplex PCR; TCRdb's version includes in-frame clones alone and lacks a portion of them. The sample contains about 87,000 clones, less than 90% of which appear only once. Documented time point: pretreatment peripheral blood. The specimen was PBMCs, collected around atezolizumab (anti-PD-L1) treatment. Every receptor here comes from a man in his 60s with urothelial cancer.

The chain uses TRBV7-9 and TRBJ2-1; 14 bases map to TRBD2. Germline CDR1 is SEHNR and CDR2 is FQNEAQ (reference sequence). The CDR3 covers 17 residues. V lost 6 bases to trimming and J lost 1 base; unmatched junction nucleotides: 5. The CDR3 coding sequence is TGTGCCAGCAGGCGGACTAGCGGGAGGCTTTCCTACAATGAGCAGTTCTTC. It specifies CASRRTSGRLSYNEQFF.

This rearrangement joins TRBV6-1 to TRBJ1-5, with D possibly TRBD1 on 6 matching bases. Germline-derived CDR1 and CDR2 are MNHNS and SASEGT. This CDR3 is 16 amino acids long. V was trimmed by 4 bases and J by 2 bases, leaving 15 bases between them. This CDR3 reads CASSGPAGAGNQPQHF. Here the CDR3 DNA reads TGTGCCAGCAGTGGCCCAGCAGGGGCTGGCAATCAGCCCCAGCATTTT.

This chain connects TRBV5-1 to TRBJ1-4; a possible D gene is TRBD1 (5 bases). The V end lost 0 bases, the J end lost 5 bases, and 11 bases lay between the germline ends. CDR1 is SGHRS and CDR2 is YFSETQ in the germline V gene. The CDR3 loop spans 15 amino acids. The DNA of the CDR3 is TGCGCCAGCAGCTTGGCAGGGCGGGGGAATGAAAAACTGTTTTTT. This encodes CASSLAGRGNEKLFF.

This clone was detected once. The V call is TRBV28, the J call TRBJ2-7, with TRBD2 matching over 11 bases. Trimming took 6 bases from V and 1 from J; bases not matched to a gene: 2. CDR3 length: 14 residues. Per the germline V gene, CDR1 is MDHEN and CDR2 is SYDVKM. CDR3 nucleotides: TGTGCCAGCAGAGGGACTAGCGGATCCTACGAGCAGTACTTC. Translation gives CASRGTSGSYEQYF.

The chain carries TRBV7-9 and TRBJ1-4, with 7 bases lining up with TRBD1. The CDR3 length is 14 residues. The germline gives CDR1 SEHNR, CDR2 FQNEAQ (reference sequence). J gave up 6 bases and V 5 bases, and 6 bases lay outside the gene matches. CDR3 residues: CASSPIGTDEKLFF. The CDR3 bases are TGTGCCAGCAGCCCTATCGGGACAGATGAAAAACTGTTTTTT.

V is TRBV11-3 and J is TRBJ2-7, with D tentatively TRBD2 (5 bases). This CDR3 is built from 12 residues. V was clipped by 3 bases and J by 6 bases, with 9 bases between them. Germline V lookup: CDR1 SGHNT, CDR2 YENEEA. The CDR3 sequence is CASSLGGLEQYF. The CDR3 region has the DNA TGTGCCAGCAGCTTGGGCGGGCTCGAGCAGTACTTC.

The chain recombines TRBV18 with TRBJ2-5; D may be TRBD2 (5 bases). The CDR3 runs 13 residues. Deletions cut 2 bases from V and 9 bases from J, with 13 bases between. The germline CDR1 and CDR2 sequences are KGHSH and LQKENI. The CDR3 protein is CASSPGGPWPQYF. CDR3 in DNA: TGTGCCAGCTCACCAGGAGGCCCGTGGCCCCAGTACTTC.

The genes are TRBV7-2 and TRBJ1-1, with D tentatively TRBD1 (5 bases). The CDR3 has 13 residues. Deletions cut 4 bases from V and 9 bases from J, with 15 bases between. Germline-derived CDR1 and CDR2 are SGHTA and FQGNSA. The CDR3 DNA is TGTGCCAGCAGCTCAACCCGGGGGGGGAAAGCTTTCTTT. Its translation is CASSSTRGGKAFF.

The gene calls are TRBV4-1 and TRBJ1-5, with D perhaps TRBD1 (6 bases). Per germline, CDR1 MGHRA and CDR2 YSYEKL. CDR3 size: 15 residues. V lost 1 base, J lost 3 bases, and 10 bases lay in between. The CDR3 DNA follows: TGCGCCAGCAGCCAAGTTTGGGACACCAATCAGCCCCAGCATTTT. Translated, it gives CASSQVWDTNQPQHF.

The chain has TRBV27 and TRBJ2-7; maybe TRBD2 (6 bases). V lost 0 bases and J lost 1, with 13 bases in between. The V gene's germline CDR1 is MNHEY and CDR2 SMNVEV (reference sequence). The CDR3 sequence is 16 residues long. CDR3 residues: CASSLSKAAGSYEQYF. CDR3 bases: TGTGCCAGCAGTTTATCAAAGGCAGCGGGTTCCTACGAGCAGTACTTC.

The CDR3 protein is CASSEQGDYGYTF. As DNA, the CDR3 is TGTGCCAGCTCCGAGCAGGGGGACTATGGCTACACCTTC. The chain joins TRBV6-6 to TRBJ1-2, with 7 nucleotides matching TRBD1. Per the germline V gene, CDR1 is MNHNY and CDR2 is SVGAGI (reference sequence). CDR3 length: 13 residues. J was trimmed by 3 bases and V by 8 bases; bases with no gene match: 6.

The CDR3 protein is CASSLSGNTNTGELFF. For the CDR3, the DNA is TGCGCCAGCAGCTTGTCAGGGAATACGAACACCGGGGAGCTGTTTTTT. The chain recombines TRBV5-1 with TRBJ2-2, with D tentatively TRBD1 (5 bases). The V end lost 1 base, the J end lost 0 bases, and 10 bases lay between the germline ends. CDR3 size: 16 residues. The V gene's germline CDR1 is SGHRS and CDR2 YFSETQ.

The chain carries TRBV11-2 and TRBJ2-6; a weak D match, TRBD2 (5 bases). Deletions cut 5 bases from V and 0 bases from J, with 8 bases between. This CDR3 contains 15 residues. CDR1 and CDR2 (germline): SGHAT, FQNNGV. DNA for the CDR3: TGTGCCAGCAGCGCAAGCGGCTCTGGGGCCAACGTCCTGACTTTC. This translates into CASSASGSGANVLTF.